This record concerns one T cell receptor (beta chain) sequence. Antigen: not known. The use of a sample-barcoded 5' primer and a J-beta primer mix characterized a second PCR of about 7 to 12 cycles. Using its own MiXCR run on the 5' RACE reads, TCRdb lists one record per CDR3 protein. Among 920,000 or so distinct CDR3 sequences listed, around 45% were seen once. The data originate from a study of blood T cells in healthy people across ages. Findings and caveats of the study: Changes in expanded clonotypes were possibly confounded, as the CMV status of donors was unknown.

The germline V and J ends were trimmed by 6 bases and 9 bases, with 9 bases remaining between them. The CDR3 sequence is 12 residues long. Germline V CDR1 and CDR2: MNHEY, SVGAGI. This sequence joins TRBV6-5 and TRBJ2-6; possibly TRBD2 for D (6 bases). The specimen sequenced was blood. This sequence was found in a woman in her fifties or sixties in good health. The CDR3 region is CASSRGGNVLTF. CDR3 coding DNA: TGTGCCAGCAGCCGGGGAGGCAACGTCCTGACTTTC.